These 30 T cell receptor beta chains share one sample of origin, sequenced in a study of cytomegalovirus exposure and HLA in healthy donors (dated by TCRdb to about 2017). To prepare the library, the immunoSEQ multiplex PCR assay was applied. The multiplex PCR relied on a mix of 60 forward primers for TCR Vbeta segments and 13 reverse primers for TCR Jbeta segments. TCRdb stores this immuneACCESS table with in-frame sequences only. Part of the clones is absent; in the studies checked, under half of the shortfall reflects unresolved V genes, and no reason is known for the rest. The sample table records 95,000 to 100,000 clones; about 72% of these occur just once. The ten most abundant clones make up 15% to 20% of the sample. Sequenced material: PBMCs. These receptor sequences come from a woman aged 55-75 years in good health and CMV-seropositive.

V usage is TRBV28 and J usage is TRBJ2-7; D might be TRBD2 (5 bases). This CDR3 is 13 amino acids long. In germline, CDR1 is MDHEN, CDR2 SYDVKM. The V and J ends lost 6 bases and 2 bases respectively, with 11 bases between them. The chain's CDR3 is CASRPPGTYEQYF. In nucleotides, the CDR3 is TGTGCCAGCAGACCCCCGGGAACCTACGAGCAGTACTTC.

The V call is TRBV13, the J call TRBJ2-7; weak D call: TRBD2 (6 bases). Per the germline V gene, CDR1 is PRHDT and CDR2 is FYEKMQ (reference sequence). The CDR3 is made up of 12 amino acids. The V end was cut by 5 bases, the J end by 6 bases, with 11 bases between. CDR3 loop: CASSPSRGEQYF. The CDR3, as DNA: TGTGCCAGCAGCCCTTCGCGGGGCGAGCAGTACTTC.

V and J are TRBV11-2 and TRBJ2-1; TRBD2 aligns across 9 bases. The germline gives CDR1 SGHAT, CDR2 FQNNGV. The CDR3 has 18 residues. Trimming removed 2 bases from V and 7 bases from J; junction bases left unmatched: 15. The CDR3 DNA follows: TGTGCCAGCAGCTTACGCAGGGCACTAGCGGGTTGGTGGAATGAGCAGTTCTTC. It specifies CASSLRRALAGWWNEQFF.

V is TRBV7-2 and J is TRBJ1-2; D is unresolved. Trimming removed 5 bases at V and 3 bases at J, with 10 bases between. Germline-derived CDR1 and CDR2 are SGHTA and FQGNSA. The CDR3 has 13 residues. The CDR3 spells CASSPRRDYGYTF. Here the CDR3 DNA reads TGTGCCAGCAGCCCCCGCCGGGACTATGGCTACACCTTC.

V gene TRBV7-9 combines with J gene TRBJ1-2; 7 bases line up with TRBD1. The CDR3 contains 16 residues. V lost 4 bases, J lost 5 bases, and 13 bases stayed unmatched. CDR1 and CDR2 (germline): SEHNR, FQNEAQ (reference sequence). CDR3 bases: TGTGCCAGCAGCTCAACTGGGGCCGGGACAGCTTATGGCTACACCTTC. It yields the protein CASSSTGAGTAYGYTF.

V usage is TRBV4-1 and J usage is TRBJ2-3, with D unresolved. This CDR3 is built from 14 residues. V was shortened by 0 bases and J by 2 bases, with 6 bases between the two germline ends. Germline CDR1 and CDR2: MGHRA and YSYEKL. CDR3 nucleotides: TGCGCCAGCAGCCAAGAGAAGCCCACAGATACGCAGTATTTT. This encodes CASSQEKPTDTQYF.

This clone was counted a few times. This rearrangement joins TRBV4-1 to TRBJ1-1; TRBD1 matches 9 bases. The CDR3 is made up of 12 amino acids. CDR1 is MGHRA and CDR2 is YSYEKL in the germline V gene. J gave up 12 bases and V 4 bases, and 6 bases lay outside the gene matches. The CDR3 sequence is CASSPWGTGPFF. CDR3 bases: TGCGCCAGCAGCCCCTGGGGGACAGGGCCTTTCTTT.

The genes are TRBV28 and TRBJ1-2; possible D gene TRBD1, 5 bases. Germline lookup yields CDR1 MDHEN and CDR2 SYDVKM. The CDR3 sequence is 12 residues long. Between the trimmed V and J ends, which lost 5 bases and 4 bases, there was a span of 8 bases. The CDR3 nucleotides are TGTGCCAGCAGTAGGGGTGGCTATGGCTACACCTTC. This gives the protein CASSRGGYGYTF.

In DNA form, the CDR3 reads TGTGCCAGCAAAGGGGGGGTGAACACTGAAGCTTTCTTT. Amino acids: CASKGGVNTEAFF. V is TRBV2 and J is TRBJ1-1; the D gene is possibly TRBD1 (6 bases). Germline V gene sequence: CDR1 SNHLY, CDR2 FYNNEI. CDR3 length: 13 amino acids. Trimming cost V 7 bases and J 0 bases, with 9 bases left between them.

The CDR3 region is CASSQDHAQGEKLFF. The CDR3 DNA is TGTGCCAGCAGCCAAGACCACGCCCAGGGGGAAAAACTGTTTTTT. The genes are TRBV4-2 and TRBJ1-4; a weak D match, TRBD1 (6 bases). The CDR3 consists of 15 residues. Germline-derived CDR1 and CDR2 are LGHNA and YNFKEQ. Trimming took off 0 bases at V and 8 bases at J, with 13 bases between the two ends.

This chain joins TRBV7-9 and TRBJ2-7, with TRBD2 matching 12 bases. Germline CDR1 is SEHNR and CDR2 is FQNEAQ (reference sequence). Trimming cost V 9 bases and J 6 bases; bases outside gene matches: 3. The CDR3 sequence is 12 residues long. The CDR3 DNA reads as TGTGCCAGTGGACTAGCGGGGAGCGAGCAGTACTTC. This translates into CASGLAGSEQYF.

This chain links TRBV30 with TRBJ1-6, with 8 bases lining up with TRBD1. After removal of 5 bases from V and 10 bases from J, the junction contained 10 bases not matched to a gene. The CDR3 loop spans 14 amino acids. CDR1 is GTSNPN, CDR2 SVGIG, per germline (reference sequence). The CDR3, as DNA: TGTGCCTGGGGGGGACAGGAGGTCGGATCACCCCTCCACTTT. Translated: CAWGGQEVGSPLHF.

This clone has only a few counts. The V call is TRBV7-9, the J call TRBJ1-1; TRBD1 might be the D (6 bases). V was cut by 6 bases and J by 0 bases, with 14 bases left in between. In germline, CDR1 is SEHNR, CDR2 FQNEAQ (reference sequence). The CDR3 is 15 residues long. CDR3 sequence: CASRPTRGLNTEAFF. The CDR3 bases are TGTGCCAGCAGACCGACCAGGGGATTGAACACTGAAGCTTTCTTT.

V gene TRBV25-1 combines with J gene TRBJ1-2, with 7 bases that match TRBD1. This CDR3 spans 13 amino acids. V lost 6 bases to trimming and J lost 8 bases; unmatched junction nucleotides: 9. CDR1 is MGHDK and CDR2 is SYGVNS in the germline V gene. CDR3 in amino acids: CASRTGASGGYTF. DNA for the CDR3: TGTGCCAGCAGAACAGGGGCGTCAGGAGGCTACACCTTC.

The CDR3 bases are TGTGCCACCTCAGACAGCCGCTATGGCTACACCTTC. This gives the protein CATSDSRYGYTF. The gene calls are TRBV2 and TRBJ1-2; perhaps TRBD1 as D (5 bases). Germline CDR1 SNHLY, CDR2 FYNNEI. Trimming shortened V by 10 bases and J by 4 bases, and 13 bases separated the two germline ends. CDR3 length: 12 residues.

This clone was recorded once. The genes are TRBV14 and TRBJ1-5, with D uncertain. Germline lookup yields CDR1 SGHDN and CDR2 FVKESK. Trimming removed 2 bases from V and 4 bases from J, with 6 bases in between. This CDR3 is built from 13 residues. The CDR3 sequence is CASSQSPNQPQHF. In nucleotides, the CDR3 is TGTGCCAGCAGCCAAAGCCCTAATCAGCCCCAGCATTTT. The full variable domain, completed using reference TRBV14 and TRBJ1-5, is EAGVTQFPSHSVIEKGQTVTLRCDPISGHDNLYWYRRVMGKEIKFLLHFVKESKQDESGMPNNRFLAERTGGTYSTLKVQPAELEDSGVYFCASSQSPNQPQHFGDGTRLSIL.

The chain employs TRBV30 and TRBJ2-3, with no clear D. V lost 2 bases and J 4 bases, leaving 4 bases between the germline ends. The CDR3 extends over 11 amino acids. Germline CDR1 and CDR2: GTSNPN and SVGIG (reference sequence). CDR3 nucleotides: TGTGCCTGGAGTATCGCAGATACGCAGTATTTT. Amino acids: CAWSIADTQYF.

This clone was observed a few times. The CDR3 sequence is CASREGGYSYEQYF. The CDR3 coding sequence is TGTGCCAGCAGGGAGGGGGGGTACTCCTACGAGCAGTACTTC. V is TRBV7-2 and J is TRBJ2-7, with D maybe TRBD2 (7 bases). The CDR3 totals 14 residues. Germline V gene lookup returns CDR1 SGHTA and CDR2 FQGNSA. V was cut by 6 bases and J by 0 bases, with 12 bases left in between.

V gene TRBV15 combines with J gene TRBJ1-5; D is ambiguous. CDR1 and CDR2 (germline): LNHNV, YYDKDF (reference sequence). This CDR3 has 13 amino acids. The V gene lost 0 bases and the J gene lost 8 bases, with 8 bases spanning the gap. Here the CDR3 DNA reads TGTGCCACCAGCAGAGATTGGAGGGAGCCCCAGCATTTT. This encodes CATSRDWREPQHF.

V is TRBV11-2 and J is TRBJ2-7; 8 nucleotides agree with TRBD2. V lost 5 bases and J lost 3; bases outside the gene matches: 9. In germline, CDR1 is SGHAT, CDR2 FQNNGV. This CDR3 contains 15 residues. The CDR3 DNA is TGTGCCAGCAGCCCTCCCGTAGCGGGGCTCTACGAGCAGTACTTC. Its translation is CASSPPVAGLYEQYF.

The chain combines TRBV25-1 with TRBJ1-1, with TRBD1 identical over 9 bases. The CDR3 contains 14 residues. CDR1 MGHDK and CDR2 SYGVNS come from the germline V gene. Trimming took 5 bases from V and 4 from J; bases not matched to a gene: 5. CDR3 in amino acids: CASSNRGLGTEAFF. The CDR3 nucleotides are TGTGCCAGCAGTAACAGGGGGCTAGGCACTGAAGCTTTCTTT.

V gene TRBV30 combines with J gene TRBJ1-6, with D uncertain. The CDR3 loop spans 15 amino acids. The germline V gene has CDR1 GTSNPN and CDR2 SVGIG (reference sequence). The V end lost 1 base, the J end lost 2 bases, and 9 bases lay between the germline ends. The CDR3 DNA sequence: TGTGCCTGGAGTGGTGCCACAGCCTATAATTCACCCCTCCACTTT. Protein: CAWSGATAYNSPLHF.

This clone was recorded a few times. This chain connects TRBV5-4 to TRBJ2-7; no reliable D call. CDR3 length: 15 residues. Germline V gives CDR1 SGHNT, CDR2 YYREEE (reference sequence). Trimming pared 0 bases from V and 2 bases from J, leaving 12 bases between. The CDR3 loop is CASSLAEHRPYEQYF. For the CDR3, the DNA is TGTGCCAGCAGCTTGGCCGAACACCGTCCCTACGAGCAGTACTTC.

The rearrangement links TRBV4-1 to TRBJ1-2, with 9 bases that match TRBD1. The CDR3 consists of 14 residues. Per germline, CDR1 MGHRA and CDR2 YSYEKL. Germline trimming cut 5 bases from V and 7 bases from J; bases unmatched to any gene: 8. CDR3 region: CASSGRDRETGYTF. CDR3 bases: TGCGCCAGCAGCGGCCGGGACAGGGAAACTGGCTACACCTTC.

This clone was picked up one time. The DNA for the CDR3 is TGTGCCAGCAGCGCGGACAGCTACAATGAGCAGTTCTTC. Translated, it gives CASSADSYNEQFF. The V call is TRBV11-2, the J call TRBJ2-1; tentatively, D is TRBD1 (6 bases). The CDR3 consists of 13 residues. The germline gives CDR1 SGHAT, CDR2 FQNNGV. Trimming cost V 5 bases and J 3 bases, with 8 bases left between them.

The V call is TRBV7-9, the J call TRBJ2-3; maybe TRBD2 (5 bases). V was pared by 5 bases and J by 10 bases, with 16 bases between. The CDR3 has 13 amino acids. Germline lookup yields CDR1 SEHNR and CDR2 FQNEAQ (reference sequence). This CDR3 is CASSRDHGEAQYF. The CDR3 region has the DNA TGTGCCAGCAGCCGCGATCACGGGGAAGCGCAGTATTTT.

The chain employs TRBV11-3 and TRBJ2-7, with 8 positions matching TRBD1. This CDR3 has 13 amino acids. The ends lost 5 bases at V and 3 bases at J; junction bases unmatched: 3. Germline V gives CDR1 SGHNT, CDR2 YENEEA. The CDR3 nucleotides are TGTGCCAGCAGCCGGGACAGGAACTACGAGCAGTACTTC. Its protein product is CASSRDRNYEQYF. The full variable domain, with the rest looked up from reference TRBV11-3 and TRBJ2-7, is EAGVVQSPRYKIIEKKQPVAFWCNPISGHNTLYWYLQNLGQGPELLIRYENEEAVDDSQLPKDRFSAERLKGVDSTLKIQPAELGDSAVYLCASSRDRNYEQYFGPGTRLTVT.

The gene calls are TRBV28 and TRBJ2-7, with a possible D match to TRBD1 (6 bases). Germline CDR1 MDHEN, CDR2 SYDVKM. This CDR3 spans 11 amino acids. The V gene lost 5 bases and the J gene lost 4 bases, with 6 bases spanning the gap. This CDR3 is CASSQGYEQYF. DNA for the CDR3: TGTGCCAGCAGTCAGGGGTACGAGCAGTACTTC.

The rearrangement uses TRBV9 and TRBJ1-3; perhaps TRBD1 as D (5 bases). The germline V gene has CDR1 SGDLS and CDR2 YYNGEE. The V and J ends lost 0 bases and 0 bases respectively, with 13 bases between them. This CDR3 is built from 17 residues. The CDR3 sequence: CASSVEGRAYSGNTIYF. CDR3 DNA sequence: TGTGCCAGCAGCGTAGAGGGCAGGGCGTACTCTGGAAACACCATATATTTT.

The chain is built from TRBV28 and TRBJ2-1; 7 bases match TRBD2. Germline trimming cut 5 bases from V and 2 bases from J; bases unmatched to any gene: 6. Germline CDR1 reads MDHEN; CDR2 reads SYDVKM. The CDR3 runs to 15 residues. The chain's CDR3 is CASSPAGGTYNEQFF. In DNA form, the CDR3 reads TGTGCCAGCAGTCCCGCCGGGGGGACCTACAATGAGCAGTTCTTC.